The T cell receptor (beta chain) under discussion was sequenced for a study of shared clonotypes between healthy human individuals (dated by TCRdb to the early 2020s). Background on the whole study: The cohort included three men and a couple of women between 18 and 49 years of age. For each donor, CD4 naive and CD4 memory were each given three plates, CD8 naive was given two plates, and CD8 memory was given one plate. Blood TCR repertoires of roughly five healthy adults were deeply sequenced to estimate repertoire size and the extent of clonotype sharing between individuals. To increase sequencing depth and limit assay-specific biases, different laboratories used diverse techniques to prepare libraries and sequence TCR repertoires. Leukapheresis yielded between about 0.85 and 9 billion PBMCs per donor. Broad study findings and their caveats: Even with the large sequencing depth, rarefaction of the sorted-subset datasets indicated that sequencing was incomplete. Compared with non-shared clonotypes, the clonotypes found in all four sorted-subset donors had higher generation probabilities. Because the study included only a small number of donors, the genetic and exposure-history diversity represented was limited. When a handful of donors were compared, the shared fraction of clonotypes was roughly 4.8% for naive CD4, less than 4% for naive CD8, 2% to 2.5% for memory CD4, and 0.3% to 0.5% for memory CD8. Naive subsets generally had larger estimated clonotype richness than memory subsets. Sampling was restricted to blood, and TCR repertoires in tissues likely differ from the TCR repertoires found in blood. Pairwise subsampling indicated that sequencing depth was expected to affect the degree of clonotype sharing among donors.

The CDR3, from cysteine to phenylalanine, totals 16 residues. The DNA shown is the 48-base CDR3, in frame from base 1. The CDR1 and CDR2 encoded by the germline V gene are LGHNA and YSLEER. V is reduced by 4 bases and J by 0 bases, leaving a spacing of 13 bases between them. CD8 naive samples consisted of CD45RO-negative cells that were positively selected for CCR7, yielding a CD45RA+CCR7+ population without TemRA cells. The donors were healthy, HIV-negative adults with no recently reported acute infections or vaccinations. Every donor was a Caucasian adult residing in Nashville, Tennessee, USA. After blood collection by leukapheresis, PBMCs were isolated using Ficoll-Histopaque density gradient centrifugation and then cryopreserved in the vapor phase of liquid nitrogen. Purity and quantity of every magnetically sorted T cell population were checked by analytical flow cytometry. Genomic DNA was isolated from each sorted fraction and quantified by UV absorbance on a Nanodrop 2000c.

Using the deep immunoSEQ assay, TCR CDR3 regions were amplified from genomic DNA by multiplex PCR. Genomic DNA extracted from each cell subset was distributed evenly over all wells of several immunoSEQ 96-well plates, and each plate served as one replicate. For sorted subsets, each replicate PCR was loaded with around 200 ng genomic DNA, equivalent to 25,000 to 30,000 T cell genomes. Purified libraries were measured with a Qubit 3.0 fluorometer, size-checked on a Bioanalyzer 2100, and measured again with the KAPA Library Quantification kit. Every immunoSEQ 96-well plate was sequenced on a separate single-read 150-cycle Illumina NextSeq 550 flow cell. The authors' analysis ran thus. Because only junctional sequences without quality scores were contained in the immunoSEQ output, filtering matching that applied to full-length reads could not be performed. Sequences were annotated with PyIR, a Python wrapper for IgBLAST v1.9, and V/J genes and CDR3 were assigned using IMGT germline references. Reads with weak V/J assignments (E-value above 1e-6), missing CDR3, stop codons, out-of-frame junctions, or ambiguous translated residues were removed. V3J clonotypes were defined as sequences sharing an identical inferred V gene, J gene, and CDR3 amino acid sequence. Percentage overlap between repertoires was computed as shared unique clonotypes divided by the size of the smaller repertoire. Richness of each repertoire was evaluated using RTK rarefaction, the Chao1 estimator, and Recon v2.1 estimates of unobserved clonotypes. For all TCRbeta clonotypes obtained by the gDNA method from a handful of donors, generation probabilities were computed with OLGA. The table was pulled from immuneACCESS by TCRdb, which kept in-frame rearrangements only. Such tables lose some clones; where checked, under half of the loss comes from unresolved V genes, and the rest has no known cause. That table is the source of V, J and clone size, and D and trimming were worked out from the DNA. The sample table holds 760,000 or so clones, of which roughly 96% were seen once. The top ten hold around 0.21% of the sample.

As regards this clone: The clone's antigen remains unknown. Base qualities are not at hand, and no much larger clone is one base apart.

This sequence uses TRBV4-3 and TRBJ2-1; TRBD2 is a possible D gene, resting on 6 matching bases. The sequenced sample was naive CD8+ T cells sorted from blood. In the paper's terms, the cell subset or site label means: CD45RA+CCR7+. This TCR derives from a man between 25 and 39 years old in good health. In nucleotide form, the sequence is TGCGCCAGCAGCCCTAAGCGGGCCAGCTCCTACAATGAGCAGTTCTTC. Its protein reads: CASSPKRASSYNEQFF.